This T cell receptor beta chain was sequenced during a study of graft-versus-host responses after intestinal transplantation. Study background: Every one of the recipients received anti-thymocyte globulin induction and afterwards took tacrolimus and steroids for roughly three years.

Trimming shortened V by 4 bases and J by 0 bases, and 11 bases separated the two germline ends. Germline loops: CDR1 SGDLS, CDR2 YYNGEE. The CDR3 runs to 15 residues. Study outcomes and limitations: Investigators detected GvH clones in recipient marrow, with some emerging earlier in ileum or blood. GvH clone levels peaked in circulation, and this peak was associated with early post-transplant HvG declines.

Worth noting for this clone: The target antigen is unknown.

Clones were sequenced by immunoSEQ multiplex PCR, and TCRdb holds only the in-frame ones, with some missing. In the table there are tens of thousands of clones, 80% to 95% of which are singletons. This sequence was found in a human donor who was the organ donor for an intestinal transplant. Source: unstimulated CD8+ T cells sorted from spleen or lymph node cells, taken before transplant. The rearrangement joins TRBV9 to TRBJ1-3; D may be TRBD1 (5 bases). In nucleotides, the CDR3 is TGTGCCAGCAGCTTGGGGGGGGGCTCTGGAAACACCATATATTTT. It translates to CASSLGGGSGNTIYF.